The table lists the clone carrying this T cell receptor (beta chain) with many counts. Unique molecular identifiers were incorporated during preparation of the TCRbeta library. TCRdb processed the PCR reads anew with MiXCR; each CDR3 protein has one entry. The table shows some 240,000 distinct CDR3 sequences, with over 9.5% occurring only once. This entry comes from a study of T-cell reconstitution after alpha-beta-depleted transplantation in children. Trimming removed 1 base from V and 4 bases from J, with 7 bases in between. CDR3 size: 13 residues. From germline, CDR1 is LNHNV and CDR2 YYDKDF (reference sequence).

Source: PBMCs from the stem cell graft donor, taken from the stem cell graft. The chain couples TRBV15 to TRBJ2-5; D is possibly TRBD1 (5 bases). The sequence derives from a human donor who donated a stem cell graft to a child with SCID. DNA of the CDR3: TGTGCCACCAGCAGAGGACAGAGAGAGACCCAGTACTTC. It yields the protein CATSRGQRETQYF. The full variable domain, with the rest looked up from reference TRBV15 and TRBJ2-5, is DAMVIQNPRYQVTQFGKPVTLSCSQTLNHNVMYWYQQKSSQAPKLLFHYYDKDFNNEADTPDNFQSRRPNTSFCFLDIRSPGLGDTAMYLCATSRGQRETQYFGPGTRLLVL.